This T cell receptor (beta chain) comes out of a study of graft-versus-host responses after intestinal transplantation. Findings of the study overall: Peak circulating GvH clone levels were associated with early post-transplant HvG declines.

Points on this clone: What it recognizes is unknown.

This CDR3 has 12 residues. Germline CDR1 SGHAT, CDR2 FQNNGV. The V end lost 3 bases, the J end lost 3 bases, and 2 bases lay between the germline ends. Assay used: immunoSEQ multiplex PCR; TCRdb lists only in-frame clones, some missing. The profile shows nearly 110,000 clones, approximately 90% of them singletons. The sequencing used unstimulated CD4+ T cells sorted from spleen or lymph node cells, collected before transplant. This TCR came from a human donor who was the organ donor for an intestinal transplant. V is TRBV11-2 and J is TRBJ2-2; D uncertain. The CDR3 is CASSLDTGELFF. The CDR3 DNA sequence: TGTGCCAGCAGCTTGGACACCGGGGAGCTGTTTTTT. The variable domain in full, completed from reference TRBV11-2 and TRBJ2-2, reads EAGVAQSPRYKIIEKRQSVAFWCNPISGHATLYWYQQILGQGPKLLIQFQNNGVVDDSQLPKDRFSAERLKGVDSTLKIQPAKLEDSAVYLCASSLDTGELFFGEGSRLTVL.